The 21 T cell receptor beta chains presented below share a single source sample, sequenced in a study of T-cell reconstitution after alpha-beta-depleted transplantation in children. The TCRbeta library incorporated unique molecular identifiers. TCRdb independently ran MiXCR on the PCR reads; one entry per CDR3 protein. The sample consists of 45,000 to 55,000 distinct CDR3 sequences, under 6.5% of them appearing once. The specimen comprised PBMCs, mostly from graft donor cells, sampled 60 days after TCRalphabeta/CD19-depleted stem cell transplant. The receptor set was obtained from a female patient aged 2 to 10 who had a stem cell transplant for aplastic anemia, so the T cells may come from the graft donor.

This clonotype was seen many times. The chain recombines TRBV9 with TRBJ2-7; 7 positions agree with TRBD2. The trim removed 3 bases at V and 2 bases at J, leaving 8 bases unmatched. CDR1 is SGDLS and CDR2 is YYNGEE in the germline V gene. The CDR3 length is 15 residues. The CDR3 here is CASSAERGRAYEQYF. In DNA, the CDR3 is TGTGCCAGCAGCGCCGAGCGGGGTAGGGCCTACGAGCAGTACTTC.

This clonotype was seen many times. This chain connects TRBV5-1 to TRBJ2-3, with TRBD2 matching 10 bases. Germline loops: CDR1 SGHRS, CDR2 YFSETQ. J lost 5 bases, V lost 0 bases, and 0 bases had no gene match. This CDR3 has 14 residues. The CDR3 DNA follows: TGCGCCAGCAGCTTGGGACTAGCGGGAGATACGCAGTATTTT. It is translated as CASSLGLAGDTQYF.

This chain links TRBV18 with TRBJ2-2, with a weak D call TRBD2 (6 bases). V lost 3 bases and J 2 bases, leaving 10 bases between the germline ends. There are 15 residues in the CDR3. In germline, CDR1 is KGHSH, CDR2 LQKENI. The CDR3 DNA is TGTGCCAGCTCACCGGGAGGAATTAACACCGGGGAGCTGTTTTTT. This codes for CASSPGGINTGELFF.

This clonotype was detected many times. The rearrangement joins TRBV6-7 to TRBJ2-2; D unresolved. TRBV6-7 is sorted into the ORF group, with uncertain function. V was clipped by 8 bases and J by 0 bases, with 13 bases between them. The length of the CDR3 is 15 residues. CDR3 region: CASGPGQPNTGELFF. The CDR3 region has the DNA TGTGCCAGCGGTCCGGGCCAGCCGAACACCGGGGAGCTGTTTTTT.

This clonotype was seen a few times. The chain joins TRBV7-8 to TRBJ2-3; D is possibly TRBD1 or TRBD2 (6 bases each). CDR1 is SGHVS and CDR2 is FQNEAQ in the germline V gene. V was shortened by 4 bases and J by 3 bases, with 29 bases between the two germline ends. The CDR3 consists of 20 residues. The CDR3 sequence: CASSWPRGAPVGPGTDTQYF. The DNA of the CDR3 is TGTGCCAGCAGCTGGCCTAGGGGGGCCCCGGTAGGGCCCGGGACAGATACGCAGTATTTT.

This rearrangement joins TRBV6-5 to TRBJ1-5; D gene ambiguous. This CDR3 has 13 residues. Germline V gene lookup returns CDR1 MNHEY and CDR2 SVGAGI. V dropped 8 bases and J dropped 4 bases, with 12 bases sitting between them. The CDR3 DNA sequence: TGTGCCAGCCGCCTCGATTCGAATCAGCCCCAGCATTTT. Encoded protein: CASRLDSNQPQHF.

This clonotype has at least ten counts. The V call is TRBV7-3, the J call TRBJ2-2; D ambiguous. Trimming shortened V by 7 bases and J by 4 bases, and 13 bases separated the two germline ends. Germline loops: CDR1 SGHTA, CDR2 FQGTGA. The CDR3 contains 14 residues. In DNA, the CDR3 is TGTGCCAGCAACTGGGGAAAGGGCACCGGGGAGCTGTTTTTT. It encodes CASNWGKGTGELFF.

This clonotype was seen at least ten times. This chain uses TRBV7-8 with TRBJ2-2; D is possibly TRBD2 (6 bases). Germline CDR1 is SGHVS and CDR2 is FQNEAQ. The CDR3 runs to 16 residues. The germline V and J ends were trimmed by 6 bases and 5 bases, with 19 bases remaining between them. The CDR3 sequence is CASSLTGGATTGELFF. CDR3 coding DNA: TGTGCCAGCAGTCTAACCGGAGGGGCTACTACCGGGGAGCTGTTTTTT.

This clonotype was picked up a small number of times. The gene calls are TRBV6-1 and TRBJ1-2; D not certain. CDR1 is MNHNS and CDR2 is SASEGT in the germline V gene. Trimming cost V 4 bases and J 1 base, with 19 bases left between them. CDR3 length: 17 amino acids. This CDR3 is CASSGPPGVNINYGYTF. The DNA for the CDR3 is TGTGCCAGCAGTGGCCCGCCCGGGGTCAACATTAACTATGGCTACACCTTC.

This clonotype was recorded at least ten times. This chain links TRBV4-3 with TRBJ2-7; D unclear. The germline V gene encodes CDR1 LGHNA and CDR2 YSLEER. CDR3 length: 16 residues. V gave up 0 bases and J gave up 5 bases, with 17 bases separating them. CDR3 nucleotide sequence: TGCGCCAGCAGCCAAGACCTGACCTCAGGCGTCCACGAGCAGTACGTC. Protein: CASSQDLTSGVHEQYV.

This clonotype appeared many times. This chain joins TRBV12-3 or TRBV12-4 and TRBJ1-6, with a weak D call TRBD1 (5 bases). Trimming shortened V by 1 base and J by 5 bases, and 6 bases separated the two germline ends. The CDR3 extends over 14 amino acids. CDR3 region: CASSLEGNNSPLHF. The DNA for the CDR3 is TGTGCCAGCAGTTTAGAGGGGAATAATTCACCCCTCCACTTT.

The V gene is TRBV2, the J gene TRBJ2-2; either TRBD1 or TRBD2 may fit D (5 bases each). V lost 6 bases, J lost 7 bases, and 18 bases lay in between. This CDR3 spans 15 amino acids. Germline lookup yields CDR1 SNHLY and CDR2 FYNNEI. CDR3 residues: CASRAREGSGGELFF. In DNA form, the CDR3 reads TGTGCCAGCAGGGCCCGAGAGGGGTCTGGCGGGGAGCTGTTTTTT.

This clonotype was seen at least ten times. The chain is built from TRBV20-1 and TRBJ2-1, with 7 bases identical to TRBD2. V was pared by 6 bases and J by 5 bases, with 16 bases of the junction left unmatched. CDR1 DFQATT and CDR2 SNEGSKA come from the germline V gene (reference sequence). The CDR3 is 16 residues long. The CDR3 coding sequence is TGCAGTGCGCCTAGGTATCGGGGGGACTCTAACAATGAGCAGTTCTTC. Translating it yields CSAPRYRGDSNNEQFF.

This sequence joins TRBV5-1 and TRBJ2-3; 7 nucleotides agree with TRBD1. The CDR3 extends over 14 amino acids. Trimming at V came to 0 bases and at J to 4 bases, leaving 2 bases not matched to a gene. CDR1 is SGHRS, CDR2 YFSETQ, per germline. The CDR3 nucleotides read TGCGCCAGCAGCTTGGAAGGGACAGCAGATACGCAGTATTTT. Its protein product is CASSLEGTADTQYF.

There are a few counts of this clonotype. The rearrangement joins TRBV7-6 to TRBJ2-7; the D gene is possibly TRBD2 (6 bases). Germline CDR1 reads SGHVS; CDR2 reads FNYEAQ. This CDR3 region has 15 residues. Trimming cost V 5 bases and J 1 base, with 15 bases left between them. CDR3 sequence: CASSNVADGSYEQYF. The CDR3 region has the DNA TGTGCCAGCAGCAATGTAGCGGACGGATCCTACGAGCAGTACTTC.

This clonotype came up many times. This rearrangement joins TRBV12-3 or TRBV12-4 to TRBJ2-6; the match to TRBD1 covers 7 bases. CDR3 length equals 17 residues. V lost 4 bases to trimming and J lost 1 base; unmatched junction nucleotides: 7. Written as DNA, the CDR3 is TGTGCCAGCAGTTATGACAACAGGGGTTCTGGGGCCAACGTCCTGACTTTC. This gives the protein CASSYDNRGSGANVLTF.

This clonotype was recorded at least ten times. The DNA for the CDR3 is TGTGCCAGCAGCCTCAAACAGGGGGTCAAAAACATTCAGTACTTC. This encodes CASSLKQGVKNIQYF. The chain is built from TRBV7-2 and TRBJ2-4, with TRBD1 identical over 8 bases. CDR1 and CDR2 (germline): SGHTA, FQGNSA. The CDR3 runs to 15 residues. V shed 5 bases, J shed 3 bases, and the junction held 6 bases outside the gene matches. Variable domain in full (rest from reference TRBV7-2 and TRBJ2-4): GAGVSQSPSNKVTEKGKDVELRCDPISGHTALYWYRQSLGQGLEFLIYFQGNSAPDKSGLPSDRFSAERTGGSVSTLTIQRTQQEDSAVYLCASSLKQGVKNIQYFGAGTRLSVL.

The chain combines TRBV7-2 with TRBJ2-7, with D maybe TRBD2 (6 bases). Trimming stripped 5 bases from V and 6 bases from J, with 20 bases between. The CDR3 sequence is 15 residues long. CDR1 and CDR2 (germline): SGHTA, FQGNSA. The CDR3 sequence is CASSRVKGAGGEQYF. DNA of the CDR3: TGTGCCAGCAGCCGCGTGAAGGGCGCCGGGGGCGAGCAGTACTTC. The entire variable domain, with the rest obtained from reference TRBV7-2 and TRBJ2-7, is as follows: GAGVSQSPSNKVTEKGKDVELRCDPISGHTALYWYRQSLGQGLEFLIYFQGNSAPDKSGLPSDRFSAERTGGSVSTLTIQRTQQEDSAVYLCASSRVKGAGGEQYFGPGTRLTVT.

This clonotype was detected a few times. The V call is TRBV24-1, the J call TRBJ1-3; 9 bases align to TRBD1. Germline CDR1 KGHDR, CDR2 SFDVKD. This CDR3 comprises 17 residues. Trimming cost V 4 bases and J 4 bases; bases outside gene matches: 10. CDR3 in amino acids: CATSDPGTGFLGNTIYF. CDR3 nucleotides: TGTGCCACCAGTGACCCTGGGACAGGGTTTCTCGGAAACACCATATATTTT.

In its sample, this clonotype was seen a few times. CDR3 nucleotide sequence: TGCGCCAGCAGCTCCACTAGCGGGTCCGTCACAGATACGCAGTATTTT. Translated: CASSSTSGSVTDTQYF. This chain uses TRBV5-1 with TRBJ2-3, with 9 bases matching TRBD2. V lost 3 bases and J lost 2; bases outside the gene matches: 7. This CDR3 region has 16 residues. From germline, CDR1 is SGHRS and CDR2 YFSETQ.

This clonotype appeared many times. V gene TRBV7-2 combines with J gene TRBJ1-1; 8 nucleotides align to TRBD1. Trimming cost V 5 bases and J 3 bases; bases outside gene matches: 5. This CDR3 spans 14 amino acids. CDR1 is SGHTA and CDR2 is FQGNSA in the germline V gene. This chain's CDR3 is CASSQDRAYTEAFF. The CDR3 DNA follows: TGTGCCAGCAGCCAGGACAGGGCTTACACTGAAGCTTTCTTT.